Listed below are T cell receptor beta chains from one sample, sequenced in a study of blood T cell repertoires in COVID-19. Method: immunoSEQ multiplex PCR; TCRdb's copy keeps in-frame clones and lacks some. The sample shows about 160,000 clones, approximately 81% of them seen only once. Sequences were obtained from peripheral blood. The source is a woman in her 50s with COVID-19, enrolled during active disease. Both conserved end residues are part of each CDR3. The D gene is left open where the match is weak. Clone size, where shown, is once, few, many, or a class for clones that have expanded.

j_gene | d_gene | v_gene | abundance | CDR3nt | CDR3aa
TRBJ2-3 | - | TRBV30 | - | TGTGCCTGGAGTGTAATTCGAGATACGCAGTATTTT | CAWSVIRDTQYF
TRBJ1-2 | - | TRBV7-9 | - | TGTGCCAGCAGCCTAACGTCGTATGGCTACACCTTC | CASSLTSYGYTF
TRBJ1-4 | - | TRBV6-1 | once | TGTGCCAGCAGTGAAGAGACAGCAACTAATGAAAAACTGTTTTTT | CASSEETATNEKLFF
TRBJ1-6 | - | TRBV7-2 | - | TGTGCCAGCAGCTTAGCGGAGGGTTCACCCCTCCACTTT | CASSLAEGSPLHF
TRBJ2-7 | TRBD1 | TRBV19 | - | TGTGCCAGTAGTCCCGCGGGACAGGGATCCTACGAGCAGTACTTC | CASSPAGQGSYEQYF
TRBJ1-1 | - | TRBV12-3/TRBV12-4 | few | TGTGCCAGCAGTTTAGCGCGAGGATCCGAAGCTTTCTTT | CASSLARGSEAFF
TRBJ2-1 | TRBD1 | TRBV7-2 | once | TGTGCCAGCAGCTTATCCATAGGACAGGCTTCCAATGAGCAGTTCTTC | CASSLSIGQASNEQFF
TRBJ1-1 | - | TRBV27 | - | TGTGCCAGCAGATCTGTTAGTGGTGAAGCTTTCTTT | CASRSVSGEAFF
TRBJ1-1 | - | TRBV5-4 | - | TGTGCCAGCAGCTCCGTAGGGGATACTGAAGCTTTCTTT | CASSSVGDTEAFF
TRBJ1-4 | - | TRBV6-5 | - | TGTGCCAGCAGTTACTCGAGGATAGGTGGTAATGAAAAACTGTTTTTT | CASSYSRIGGNEKLFF
TRBJ1-5 | - | TRBV28 | - | TGTGCCAGCAGACCACTGCCGGGCAGGGGTACCAATCAGCCCCAGCATTTT | CASRPLPGRGTNQPQHF
TRBJ2-5 | - | TRBV18 | - | TGTGCCAGCTCACCCCGAACAGGGAGCGGTCAAGAGACCCAGTACTTC | CASSPRTGSGQETQYF
TRBJ1-1 | - | TRBV15 | once | TGTGCCACCAGTGGACACCAGTTTGACACTGAAGCTTTCTTT | CATSGHQFDTEAFF
TRBJ1-4 | TRBD1 | TRBV19 | - | TGTGCCAGTTCTAGTAAGACAGGGGGCCGCGAAAAACTGTTTTTT | CASSSKTGGREKLFF
TRBJ1-5 | - | TRBV6-2/TRBV6-3 | - | TGTGCCAGCAGCCGACCCAGGGATTATAGCAATCAGCCCCAGCATTTT | CASSRPRDYSNQPQHF
TRBJ2-7 | - | TRBV7-9 | - | TGTGCCAGCAGCCTCCAGTACGAGCAGTACTTC | CASSLQYEQYF
TRBJ1-5 | - | TRBV11-2 | - | TGTGCCAGCAGCAACCTATGGGGCCTGGAGCCCCAGCATTTT | CASSNLWGLEPQHF
TRBJ2-2 | - | TRBV11-2 | - | TGTGCCGGAACGGACAGGAACACCGGGGAGCTGTTTTTT | CAGTDRNTGELFF
TRBJ1-3 | - | TRBV5-1 | once | TGCGCCAGCAGCCCTGCGGTCTCTGGAAACACCATATATTTT | CASSPAVSGNTIYF
TRBJ2-1 | - | TRBV2 | - | TGTGCCAGCAGTGACAGGGACTCCTACAATGAGCAGTTCTTC | CASSDRDSYNEQFF
TRBJ1-2 | TRBD1 | TRBV6-6 | - | TGTGCCAGCGGTAATTCGGACAGGCACTATGGCTACACCTTC | CASGNSDRHYGYTF
TRBJ2-2 | TRBD1 | TRBV6-4 | - | TGTGCCAGCAGTCCGGACAGGGGGACCGGGGAGCTGTTTTTT | CASSPDRGTGELFF
TRBJ2-7 | - | TRBV30 | - | TGTGCCTGGAGTAGGGAGTACTTCTACGAGCAGTACTTC | CAWSREYFYEQYF
TRBJ2-7 | TRBD1 | TRBV29-1 | - | TGCAGCGTTCTTTACAGGGACAGACAGTACTTC | CSVLYRDRQYF
TRBJ1-1 | - | TRBV12-3/TRBV12-4 | - | TGTGCCAGCAGGGCAGGGCCTGAAGCTTTCTTT | CASRAGPEAFF
TRBJ2-1 | - | TRBV6-2/TRBV6-3 | - | TGTGCCAGCAGTGCTCAGGGCCGCGATGAGCAGTTCTTC | CASSAQGRDEQFF
TRBJ2-7 | TRBD1 | TRBV5-1 | - | TGCGCCAGCAGCCCGGGCAGGGGGCTGGACGAGCAGTACTTC | CASSPGRGLDEQYF
TRBJ2-2 | - | TRBV15 | - | TGTGCCACCAGCGGAAGGACAACGAACACCGGGGAGCTGTTTTTT | CATSGRTTNTGELFF
TRBJ1-2 | TRBD1 | TRBV5-6 | - | TGTGCCAGCAGCATACCCGCCCGGGACAGCGAGGGCTACACCTTC | CASSIPARDSEGYTF
TRBJ1-2 | TRBD1 | TRBV15 | - | TGTGCCACCAGGGACAGGGTAGGCGGCTACACCTTC | CATRDRVGGYTF
TRBJ2-5 | TRBD1 | TRBV19 | - | TGTGCCACCCAGGGTCCGGGACAGGGTAAAGAGACCCAGTACTTC | CATQGPGQGKETQYF
TRBJ1-2 | TRBD1 | TRBV4-1 | many | TGCGCCAGCAGCCAAGGGGCCTTGGTCAGGGGGGCCTATGGCTACACCTTC | CASSQGALVRGAYGYTF
TRBJ2-1 | TRBD2 | TRBV5-4 | - | TGTGCCAGCAGCGGAGCGGGGGGCGATTACAATGAGCAGTTCTTC | CASSGAGGDYNEQFF
TRBJ1-2 | - | TRBV28 | few | TGTGCCAGCAATTTCGGACAGAACTATGGCTACACCTTC | CASNFGQNYGYTF
TRBJ1-2 | - | TRBV9 | - | TGTGCCAGCAGCGACCCAGACAGCCATGGCTACACCTTC | CASSDPDSHGYTF
TRBJ2-1 | TRBD2 | TRBV19 | - | TGTGCCAGTAGTTCCCGCCGGCGACTAGCGGAAAATGAGCAGTTCTTC | CASSSRRRLAENEQFF
TRBJ2-3 | TRBD2 | TRBV7-8 | few | TGTGCCAGCAGCCGAGGGACTAGCGTGTTAGCGACAGATACGCAGTATTTT | CASSRGTSVLATDTQYF
TRBJ2-1 | TRBD1 | TRBV30 | - | TGTGCCTGGGGTGGACAGGGGTACAATGAGCAGTTCTTC | CAWGGQGYNEQFF